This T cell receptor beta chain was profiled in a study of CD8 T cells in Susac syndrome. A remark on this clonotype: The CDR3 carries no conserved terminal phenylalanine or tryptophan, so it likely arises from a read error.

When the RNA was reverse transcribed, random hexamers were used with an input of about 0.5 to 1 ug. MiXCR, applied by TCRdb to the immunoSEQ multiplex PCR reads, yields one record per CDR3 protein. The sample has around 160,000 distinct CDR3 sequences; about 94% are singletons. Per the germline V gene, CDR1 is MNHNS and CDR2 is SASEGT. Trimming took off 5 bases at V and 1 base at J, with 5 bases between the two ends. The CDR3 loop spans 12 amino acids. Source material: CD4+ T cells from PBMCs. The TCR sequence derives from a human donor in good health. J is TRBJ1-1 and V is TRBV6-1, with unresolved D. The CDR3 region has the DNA TGTGCCAGCAGTTATCCGAACACTGAAGCTTTCCTT. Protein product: CASSYPNTEAFL.